This T cell receptor (beta chain) emerged from a study of blood T cells in healthy people across ages. The study's findings and limits: Total diversity from one million sequenced T cells was likely underestimated. The study found TCR beta diversity correlated strongly with naive T cell percentage.

Then a second PCR, running roughly 7 to 11 cycles, was carried out with a sample-barcoded 5' primer and a J-beta primer mix. Each CDR3 protein is one row after TCRdb ran MiXCR on the 5' RACE reads. The table lists about 580,000 distinct CDR3 sequences, about 45% of them singletons. V gave up 0 bases and J gave up 3 bases, with 11 bases separating them. Looked up from germline, CDR1 is SGDLS and CDR2 is YYNGEE. The CDR3 consists of 15 residues. Concerning this clonotype: Its antigen is currently unknown.

This receptor was taken from a man older than 75 in good health. This chain joins TRBV9 and TRBJ2-3, with D perhaps matching TRBD2 (6 bases). The sequenced sample was blood. DNA of the CDR3: TGTGCCAGCAGCGTAGGACCGGGGGAGACAGATACGCAGTATTTT. Its translation: CASSVGPGETDTQYF. The full variable domain, its missing parts supplied by reference TRBV9 and TRBJ2-3, is DSGVTQTPKHLITATGQRVTLRCSPRSGDLSVYWYQQSLDQGLQFLIQYYNGEERAKGNILERFSAQQFPDLHSELNLSSLELGDSALYFCASSVGPGETDTQYFGPGTRLTVL.